Listed below are T cell receptor beta chains from one sample, sequenced in a study of cytomegalovirus exposure and HLA in healthy donors. Data came from immunoSEQ multiplex PCR; TCRdb stores just in-frame clones and leaves some out. The sample includes approximately 170,000 clones, 75% to 90% of them seen just once. Specimen: PBMCs. These receptors all stem from a boy aged 2-9 years in good health and CMV-seronegative. Each CDR3 is given with its conserved first and last residue. A D gene is named only where the DNA matches it firmly. Clone sizes are given selectively: once, few, many, or a class where the clone is expanded.

d_gene | j_gene | v_gene | abundance | len | CDR3aa | CDR3nt
- | TRBJ2-1 | TRBV30 | few | 13 | CAWSEGKLSEQFF | TGTGCCTGGAGTGAGGGGAAGCTAAGTGAGCAGTTCTTC
TRBD2 | TRBJ2-7 | TRBV6-4 | once | 15 | CASTRRTSGEYEQYF | TGTGCCAGCACAAGAAGGACTAGCGGGGAGTACGAGCAGTACTTC
- | TRBJ1-4 | TRBV6-1 | - | 15 | CASSEEVGSGEKLFF | TGTGCCAGCAGTGAAGAAGTGGGTTCAGGTGAAAAACTGTTTTTT
TRBD2 | TRBJ2-7 | TRBV7-9 | - | 14 | CASSPGLAGFEQYF | TGTGCCAGCAGCCCGGGACTAGCGGGATTCGAGCAGTACTTC
TRBD2 | TRBJ2-5 | TRBV29-1 | - | 17 | CSVDVGGNRGTKETQYF | TGCAGCGTTGACGTGGGGGGGAACCGGGGGACCAAAGAGACCCAGTACTTC
- | TRBJ2-7 | TRBV28 | - | 14 | CASSPRTTGAEQYF | TGTGCCAGCAGTCCAAGAACGACAGGAGCCGAGCAGTACTTC
- | TRBJ2-5 | TRBV19 | few | 14 | CASSIQGRQETQYF | TGTGCCAGTAGTATCCAGGGCAGACAAGAGACCCAGTACTTC
TRBD2 | TRBJ2-1 | TRBV12-5 | once | 13 | CASGLGLAREQFF | TGTGCTAGTGGTTTGGGACTAGCCAGAGAGCAGTTCTTC
- | TRBJ2-2 | TRBV7-9 | - | 15 | CASSLSHPSTGELFF | TGTGCCAGCAGCTTGAGCCACCCTTCGACCGGGGAGCTGTTTTTT
TRBD2 | TRBJ2-1 | TRBV5-6 | once | 16 | CASSLVVAGGRGEQFF | TGTGCCAGCAGCTTGGTCGTCGCGGGGGGGCGTGGTGAGCAGTTCTTC
- | TRBJ2-7 | TRBV5-1 | - | 17 | CASSLLLSSEYAYEQYF | TGCGCCAGCAGCTTGTTACTTTCTAGCGAATACGCCTACGAGCAGTACTTC
TRBD2 | TRBJ2-2 | TRBV7-2 | few | 17 | CASSSPRAGGNTGELFF | TGTGCCAGCAGCTCCCCGCGGGCGGGGGGGAACACCGGGGAGCTGTTTTTT
TRBD1 | TRBJ1-1 | TRBV5-6 | - | 14 | CASSYSGQGLEAFF | TGTGCCAGCAGCTATTCCGGACAGGGTCTTGAAGCTTTCTTT
- | TRBJ2-3 | TRBV11-1 | once | 18 | CASSIRPGGPSRTDTQYF | TGTGCCAGCAGCATTAGACCAGGAGGCCCTAGCAGGACAGATACGCAGTATTTT
- | TRBJ1-4 | TRBV28 | - | 14 | CASSRTQSNEKLFF | TGTGCCAGCAGCCGCACACAGTCTAATGAAAAACTGTTTTTT
TRBD1 | TRBJ1-4 | TRBV23-1 | - | 18 | CASSQSRVPGQSNEKLFF | TGCGCCAGCAGTCAAAGTCGGGTTCCGGGACAGAGTAATGAAAAACTGTTTTTT
- | TRBJ2-5 | TRBV13 | - | 11 | CASSFGETQYF | TGTGCCAGCAGCTTCGGGGAGACCCAGTACTTC
TRBD1 | TRBJ1-4 | TRBV27 | few | 14 | CASSLGTGREKLFF | TGTGCCAGCAGTTTAGGGACAGGGCGCGAAAAACTGTTTTTT